This T cell receptor beta chain emerged from a study of immune heterogeneity within non-small cell lung tumors. Bulk tumor genomic DNA constituted the template, at 600 to 750 ng per sample. Surgical sampling yielded several biopsies per primary tumor (spaced far apart). Surgery that was curative in intent was performed on patients with untreated, newly diagnosed non-small cell lung cancer. Each donor was a newly diagnosed non-small cell lung cancer patient undergoing surgery with curative intent. Study-wide results and limits: Recurrence of identical dominant CDR3 beta clonotypes was observed across intrapatient tumor sites, concomitant with site-unique high-frequency clones. Individual patients largely had distinct high-frequency T-cell receptor beta clonotypes from one another. Local T-cell clonality tracked moderately but significantly with local tumor mutational burden, giving an R of approximately 0.36.

About this clonotype itself: Its antigen is currently unknown.

The CDR3 contains 14 residues. V shed 8 bases and J shed 0 bases, with 8 bases lying between them. Germline CDR1 MDHEN, CDR2 SYDVKM. Amplification of TCR beta CDR3 was performed by multiplex PCR with 32 V and 13 J primers. TCRdb reanalysed the multiplex PCR reads using MiXCR and keeps one entry per CDR3 protein. The profile shows 2,500 to 3,500 distinct CDR3 sequences, approximately 46% of them singletons. The chain combines TRBV28 with TRBJ1-6; possibly TRBD1 for D (5 bases). The receptor's source is a man in his sixties with non-small cell lung cancer. The source material was lung tumor tissue. The CDR3 protein is CASQGVSYNSPLHF. CDR3 in DNA: TGTGCCAGCCAAGGGGTCTCCTATAATTCACCCCTCCACTTT. The variable domain in full, with the rest retrieved from reference TRBV28 and TRBJ1-6, is DVKVTQSSRYLVKRTGEKVFLECVQDMDHENMFWYRQDPGLGLRLIYFSYDVKMKEKGDIPEGYSVSREKKERFSLILESASTNQTSMYLCASQGVSYNSPLHFGNGTRLTVT.